This TCR beta chain derives from a study of blood T cell repertoires in COVID-19 (TCRdb year 2020). Notes on the research overall: The collaborator samples originated in the United States, Italy and Spain and spanned the acute and convalescent phases of COVID-19. The material from the prospective study consisted of cDNA or gDNA derived from T cells, B-cell-depleted T cells, or PBMCs. Samples came from the ongoing ImmuneRACE study (first 160 participants) plus 1,254 subjects from 6 global collaborators. The sample metadata nearly always contained a de-identified subject ID, COVID-19 status, age in years and sex. The dataset comprised deeply sampled blood TCRbeta repertoires from subjects exposed to, actively infected with, or recovered from COVID-19. Where available, HLA class I and class II types were obtained from metadata supplied by the sample provider rather than from assay-based typing. The repertoires were released in a freely available public database meant as a resource for research on the immune response to SARS-CoV-2. Study-level results and caveats: The amount of clinical and demographic metadata varied by source and participant and was provided uncurated.

The collaborating institutions used their own protocols to collect whole blood in K2EDTA tubes. For TCRbeta analysis, collaborator samples were shipped as frozen whole blood, as isolated PBMCs, or as DNA extracted from either sample type. In the germline V gene (reference sequence), CDR1 corresponds to SGHNT and CDR2 to YYREEE. V lost 4 bases and J lost 4 bases, and the count of bases not matched to a germline gene is 5. The CDR3 covers 14 residues, taking in both the cysteine and the phenylalanine. The retained sequence is limited to the CDR3, 42 bases, with the frame set at the first base. TCRbeta CDR3 regions were amplified from genomic DNA using the immunoSEQ Assay, a bias-controlled multiplex PCR. Per the original workflow: Within the assay, amplification of reference gene primers was used to estimate how many nucleated cells each sample contained. To quantify the absolute abundance of each unique TCRbeta CDR3 rearrangement, sequence reads were collapsed and filtered. For each sample, productive Simpson clonality was calculated as the square root of Simpson's diversity index across productive rearrangements. TCRdb re-hosts the immuneACCESS table, in-frame sequences only. Its copies lack some clones; in the studies checked, an unresolved V gene accounts for under half of them, and the cause for the rest is not known. The V and J calls and clone size are taken from that table; D and trimming were inferred from the DNA. This sample comprises some 150,000 clones, about 88% of them detected only once. The ten biggest clones cover 7% of the sample.

As regards this clone: Its antigen remains unidentified. The input lacks base qualities; no much larger clone sits a single base away.

This TCR was recovered from a woman older than 75 in a cohort sampled during active or convalescent COVID-19. The sequenced material came from peripheral blood. Here the chain combines TRBV5-4 and TRBJ2-5, and 9 junction bases match TRBD1. Here the CDR3 is given as CASSKTGGRETQYF. The bases read TGTGCCAGCAGCAAGACAGGGGGTAGAGAGACCCAGTACTTC.